The rows below give T cell receptor beta chains drawn from one sample of a study of spatial heterogeneity in lung cancer. Each CDR3 protein gets one entry after TCRdb re-called the 5' RACE reads with MiXCR. The repertoire consists of 20,000 to 25,000 distinct CDR3 sequences, with 8.8% occurring once and the leading ten covering around 7.7%. This sample comprised lung tumor tissue, obtained at surgery. The receptors come from a male donor with early-stage non-small cell lung cancer. CDR3s include the opening cysteine and the closing phenylalanine or tryptophan. The D gene is left open where the match is weak. Only part of the rows carry a size: once, few, many, or a class if the clone is expanded.

NA	many	TRBJ2-1	16	TRBV11-1	CASSLGTASSYNEQFF	TGTGCCAGCAGCTTAGGGACTGCTAGCTCCTACAATGAGCAGTTCTTC
TRBD2	NA	TRBJ2-1	15	TRBV6-4	CASSRLAGDYNEQFF	TGTGCCAGCAGTCGACTAGCGGGAGACTACAATGAGCAGTTCTTC
TRBD2	few	TRBJ2-7	12	TRBV19	CASSPLAGEQYF	TGTGCCAGTAGTCCCTTAGCGGGGGAGCAGTACTTC
TRBD1	few	TRBJ2-5	15	TRBV2	CASRPWTGVQETQYF	TGTGCCAGCAGACCTTGGACAGGGGTCCAAGAGACCCAGTACTTC
TRBD1	NA	TRBJ2-2	14	TRBV7-2	CASSSQGGTGELFF	TGTGCCAGCAGTTCACAGGGGGGCACCGGGGAGCTGTTTTTT
NA	many	TRBJ2-7	16	TRBV6-6	CASSYKLQGTSYEQYF	TGTGCCAGCAGTTACAAACTTCAGGGCACCTCCTACGAGCAGTACTTC
TRBD1	NA	TRBJ1-2	13	TRBV2	CASRATGGYGYTF	TGTGCCAGCAGGGCTACAGGGGGCTATGGCTACACCTTC
TRBD1	many	TRBJ1-6	16	TRBV24-1	CATSDLRGDRDSPLHF	TGTGCCACCAGTGATTTGCGGGGGGACAGAGATTCACCCCTCCACTTT
NA	many	TRBJ2-1	14	TRBV6-2/TRBV6-3	CASSRYEGNNEQFF	TGTGCCAGCAGCCGATATGAAGGCAACAATGAGCAGTTCTTC
TRBD2	NA	TRBJ2-7	13	TRBV20-1	CSARDYASYEQYF	TGCAGTGCCCGGGACTACGCCTCCTACGAGCAGTACTTC
NA	few	TRBJ1-3	13	TRBV7-7	CASSPGSGNTIYF	TGTGCTAGCAGCCCCGGCTCTGGAAACACCATATATTTT
TRBD1	many	TRBJ1-2	13	TRBV28	CASSSQGFYGYTF	TGTGCCAGCAGTTCACAGGGGTTCTATGGCTACACCTTC
NA	many	TRBJ1-5	14	TRBV28	CASSLEGNNQPQHF	TGTGCCAGCAGTTTGGAAGGGAACAATCAGCCCCAGCATTTT
NA	few	TRBJ2-1	15	TRBV6-6	CASSYSPGQQDEQFF	TGTGCCAGCAGTTACTCCCCGGGACAACAGGATGAGCAGTTCTTC
NA	few	TRBJ2-7	11	TRBV12-3/TRBV12-4	CASRKGDEQYF	TGTGCCAGCCGTAAGGGGGACGAGCAGTACTTC
NA	medium-sized	TRBJ1-1	14	TRBV7-3	CASSLDGLGTEAFF	TGTGCCAGCAGCTTAGACGGGCTCGGCACTGAAGCTTTCTTT
TRBD2	many	TRBJ2-1	12	TRBV6-2/TRBV6-3	CASSRPGGEQFF	TGTGCCAGCAGTCGCCCGGGGGGTGAGCAGTTCTTC
TRBD2	many	TRBJ2-1	16	TRBV29-1	CSVVWRSGGGDNEQFF	TGCAGCGTTGTATGGAGAAGCGGGGGTGGCGACAATGAGCAGTTCTTC
NA	medium-sized	TRBJ1-2	13	TRBV2	CASSERPNYGYTF	TGTGCCAGCAGTGAAAGGCCCAACTATGGCTACACCTTC
NA	medium-sized	TRBJ2-1	15	TRBV28	CASSPWQPAYNEQFF	TGTGCCAGCAGCCCCTGGCAGCCAGCCTACAATGAGCAGTTCTTC
TRBD2	many	TRBJ2-5	13	TRBV15	CATRDGGSETQYF	TGTGCCACCAGAGACGGGGGGTCGGAGACCCAGTACTTC
NA	many	TRBJ2-7	11	TRBV20-1	CSASSGYEQYF	TGCAGTGCTAGTAGCGGCTACGAGCAGTACTTC